The entry below gives a single TCR beta chain sequence along with its context. This specimen comes from a study of identical twins. Per germline, CDR1 MNHNS and CDR2 SASEGT. This CDR3 has 16 amino acids. V gave up 4 bases and J gave up 0 bases, with 13 bases separating them. Each CDR3 protein is one row after TCRdb ran MiXCR on the 5' RACE reads. There are around 250,000 distinct CDR3 sequences in the sample; approximately 11% occur only once, and 4% to 5% lies in the top ten. The data also belong to a second study, concerning yellow fever vaccine responses in identical twins.

V is TRBV6-1 and J is TRBJ1-5; D gene uncertain. Sequencing was carried out using memory (CD45RO+) T cells sorted from blood. The receptor was derived from a young woman in good health. This CDR3 is CASSGRGPDSNQPQHF. The CDR3 DNA follows: TGTGCCAGCAGTGGCCGCGGGCCCGATAGCAATCAGCCCCAGCATTTT.